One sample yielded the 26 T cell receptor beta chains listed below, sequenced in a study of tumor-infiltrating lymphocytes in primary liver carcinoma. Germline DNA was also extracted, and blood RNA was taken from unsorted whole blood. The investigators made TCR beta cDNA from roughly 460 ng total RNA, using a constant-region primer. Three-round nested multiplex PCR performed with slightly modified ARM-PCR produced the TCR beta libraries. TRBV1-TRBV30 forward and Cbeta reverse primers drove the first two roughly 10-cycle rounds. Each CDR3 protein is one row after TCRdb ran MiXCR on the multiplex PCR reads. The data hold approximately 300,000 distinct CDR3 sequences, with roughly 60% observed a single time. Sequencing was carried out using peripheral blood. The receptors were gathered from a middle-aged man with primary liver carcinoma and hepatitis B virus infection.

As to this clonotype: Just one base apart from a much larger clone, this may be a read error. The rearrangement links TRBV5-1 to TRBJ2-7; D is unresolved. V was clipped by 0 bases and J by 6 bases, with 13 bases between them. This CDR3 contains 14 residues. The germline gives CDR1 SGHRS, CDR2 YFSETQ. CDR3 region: CASSLGSRSPEQYF. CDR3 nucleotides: TGCGCCAGCAGCTTGGGTAGCAGGAGTCCCGAGCAGTACTTC.

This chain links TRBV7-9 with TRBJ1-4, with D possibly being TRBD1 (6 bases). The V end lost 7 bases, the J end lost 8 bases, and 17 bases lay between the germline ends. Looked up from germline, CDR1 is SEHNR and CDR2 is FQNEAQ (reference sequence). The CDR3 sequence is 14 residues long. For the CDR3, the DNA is TGTGCCAGCAACGGACAGCCCCTAGGAGAAAAACTGTTTTTT. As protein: CASNGQPLGEKLFF.

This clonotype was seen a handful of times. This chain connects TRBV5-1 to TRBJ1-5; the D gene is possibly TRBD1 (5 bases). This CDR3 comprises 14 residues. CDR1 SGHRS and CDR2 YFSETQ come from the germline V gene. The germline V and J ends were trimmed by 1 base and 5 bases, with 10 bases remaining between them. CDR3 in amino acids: CASSLFGGDQPQHF. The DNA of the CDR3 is TGCGCCAGCAGCTTGTTTGGGGGAGATCAGCCCCAGCATTTT.

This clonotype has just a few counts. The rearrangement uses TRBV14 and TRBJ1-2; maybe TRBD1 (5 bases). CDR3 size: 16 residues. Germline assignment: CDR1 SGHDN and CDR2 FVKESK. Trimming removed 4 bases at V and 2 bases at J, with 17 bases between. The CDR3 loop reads CASSPASARDNYGYTF. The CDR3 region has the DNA TGTGCCAGCAGCCCGGCCTCCGCCAGGGACAACTATGGCTACACCTTC.

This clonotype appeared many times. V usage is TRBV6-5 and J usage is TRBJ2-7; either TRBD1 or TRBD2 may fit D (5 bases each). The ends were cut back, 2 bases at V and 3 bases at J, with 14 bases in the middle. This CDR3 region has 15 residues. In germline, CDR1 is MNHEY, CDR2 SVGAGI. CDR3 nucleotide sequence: TGTGCCAGCAGTTACGGGGACGGGGAGTACTACGAGCAGTACTTC. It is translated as CASSYGDGEYYEQYF.

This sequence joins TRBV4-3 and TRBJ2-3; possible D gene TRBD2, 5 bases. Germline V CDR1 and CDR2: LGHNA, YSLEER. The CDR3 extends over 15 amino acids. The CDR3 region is CTCSQEARGRGTQYF. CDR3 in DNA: TGCACCTGCAGCCAAGAAGCCCGGGGAAGAGGTACGCAGTATTTT.

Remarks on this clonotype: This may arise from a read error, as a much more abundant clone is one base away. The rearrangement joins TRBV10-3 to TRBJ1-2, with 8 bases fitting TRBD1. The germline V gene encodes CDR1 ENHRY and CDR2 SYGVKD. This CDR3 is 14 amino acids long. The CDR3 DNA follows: TGTACCATCAGTGAGAGACAGGGGAACTATGGCTACACCTTC. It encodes CTISERQGNYGYTF.

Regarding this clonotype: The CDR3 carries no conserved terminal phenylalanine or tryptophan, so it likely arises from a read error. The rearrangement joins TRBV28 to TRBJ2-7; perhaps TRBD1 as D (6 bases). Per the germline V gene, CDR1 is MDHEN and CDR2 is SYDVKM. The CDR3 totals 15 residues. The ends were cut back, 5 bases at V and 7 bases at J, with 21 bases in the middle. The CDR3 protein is CASSVTGPRPWEQYI. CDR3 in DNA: TGTGCCAGCAGTGTTACAGGGCCCCGACCTTGGGAGCAGTACATC.

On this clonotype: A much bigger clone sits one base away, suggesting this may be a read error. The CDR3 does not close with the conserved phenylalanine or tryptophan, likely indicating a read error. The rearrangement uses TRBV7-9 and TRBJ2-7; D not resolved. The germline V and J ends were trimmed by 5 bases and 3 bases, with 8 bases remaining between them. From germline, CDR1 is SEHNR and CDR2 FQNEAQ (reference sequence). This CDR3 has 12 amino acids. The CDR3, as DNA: TGTGCCAGCAGCCTCGCTGACTACGAGCAGTACTTA. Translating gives CASSLADYEQYL.

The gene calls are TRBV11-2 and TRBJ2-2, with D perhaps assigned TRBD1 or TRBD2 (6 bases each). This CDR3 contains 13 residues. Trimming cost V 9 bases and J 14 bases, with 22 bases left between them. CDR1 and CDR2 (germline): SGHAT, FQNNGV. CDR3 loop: CASRVLSYGGLFF. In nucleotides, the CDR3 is TGTGCCAGTAGGGTTTTGTCTTACGGGGGCCTGTTTTTT.

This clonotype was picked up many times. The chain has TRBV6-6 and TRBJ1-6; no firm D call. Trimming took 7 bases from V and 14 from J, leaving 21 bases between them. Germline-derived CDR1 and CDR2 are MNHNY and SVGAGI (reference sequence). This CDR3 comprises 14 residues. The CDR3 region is CASTLPGSQFALHF. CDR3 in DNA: TGTGCCAGCACCCTCCCGGGCAGCCAATTCGCCCTCCACTTT.

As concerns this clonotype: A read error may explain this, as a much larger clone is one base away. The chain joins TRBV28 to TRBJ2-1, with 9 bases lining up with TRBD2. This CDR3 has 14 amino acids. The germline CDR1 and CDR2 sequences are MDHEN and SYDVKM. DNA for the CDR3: TGTGCCAGCAGTTCGGGACTAGCTGGCAATAAGCAGTTCTTC. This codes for CASSSGLAGNKQFF.

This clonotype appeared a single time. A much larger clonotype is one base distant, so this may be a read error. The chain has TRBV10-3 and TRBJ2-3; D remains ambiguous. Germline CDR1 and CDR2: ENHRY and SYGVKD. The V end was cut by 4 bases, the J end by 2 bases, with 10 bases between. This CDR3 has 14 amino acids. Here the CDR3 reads CAISGQSDTDTQYF. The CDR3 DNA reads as TGTGCCATCAGTGGTCAGAGTGACACAGATACGCAGTATTTT.

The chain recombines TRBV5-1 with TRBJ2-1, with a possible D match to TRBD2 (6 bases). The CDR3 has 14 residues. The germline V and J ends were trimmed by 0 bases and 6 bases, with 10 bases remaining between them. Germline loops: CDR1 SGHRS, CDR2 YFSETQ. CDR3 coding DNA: TGCGCCAGCAGCTTGGTGGTGGGGGGCAATGAGCAGTTCTTC. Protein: CASSLVVGGNEQFF.

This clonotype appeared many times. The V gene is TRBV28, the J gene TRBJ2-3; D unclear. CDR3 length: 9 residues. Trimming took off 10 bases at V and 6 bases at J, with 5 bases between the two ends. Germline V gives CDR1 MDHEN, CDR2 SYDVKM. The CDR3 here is CATGDTQYF. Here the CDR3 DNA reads TGTGCCACCGGGGATACGCAGTATTTT. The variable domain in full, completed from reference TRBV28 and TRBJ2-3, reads DVKVTQSSRYLVKRTGEKVFLECVQDMDHENMFWYRQDPGLGLRLIYFSYDVKMKEKGDIPEGYSVSREKKERFSLILESASTNQTSMYLCATGDTQYFGPGTRLTVL.

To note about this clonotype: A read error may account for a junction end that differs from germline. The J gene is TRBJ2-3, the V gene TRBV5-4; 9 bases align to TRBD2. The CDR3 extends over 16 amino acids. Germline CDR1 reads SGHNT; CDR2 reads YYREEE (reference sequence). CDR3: CVSSLLAGGSTDTQYF. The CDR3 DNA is TGTGTCAGCAGCTTGCTCGCGGGAGGGTCCACAGATACGCAGTATTTT.

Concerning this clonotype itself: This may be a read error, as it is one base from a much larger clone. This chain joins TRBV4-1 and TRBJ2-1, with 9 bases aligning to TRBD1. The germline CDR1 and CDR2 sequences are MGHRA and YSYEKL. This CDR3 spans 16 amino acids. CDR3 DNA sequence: TGCGCCAACAGCCAATGGGCCGGGACAGGGACAGATGAGCAGTTCTTC. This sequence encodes CANSQWAGTGTDEQFF.

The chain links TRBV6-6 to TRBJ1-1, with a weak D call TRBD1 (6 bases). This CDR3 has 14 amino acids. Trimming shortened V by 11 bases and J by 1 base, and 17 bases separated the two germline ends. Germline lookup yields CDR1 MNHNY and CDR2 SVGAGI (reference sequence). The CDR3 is CAVKGENQNTEAFF. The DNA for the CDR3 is TGTGCCGTCAAGGGGGAAAATCAGAACACTGAAGCTTTCTTT.

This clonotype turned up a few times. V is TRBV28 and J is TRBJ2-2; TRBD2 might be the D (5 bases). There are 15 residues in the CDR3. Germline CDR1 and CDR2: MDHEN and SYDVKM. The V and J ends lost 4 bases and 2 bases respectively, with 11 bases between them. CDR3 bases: TGTGCCAGCAGTTATGTCGGGATAAACACCGGGGAGCTGTTTTTT. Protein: CASSYVGINTGELFF.

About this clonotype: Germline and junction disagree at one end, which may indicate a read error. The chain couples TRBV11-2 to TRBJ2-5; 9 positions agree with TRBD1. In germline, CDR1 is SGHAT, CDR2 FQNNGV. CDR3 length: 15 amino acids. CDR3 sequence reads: CVSSTGQGLQETQYF. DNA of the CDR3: TGTGTCAGCAGCACGGGACAGGGCCTACAAGAGACCCAGTACTTC.

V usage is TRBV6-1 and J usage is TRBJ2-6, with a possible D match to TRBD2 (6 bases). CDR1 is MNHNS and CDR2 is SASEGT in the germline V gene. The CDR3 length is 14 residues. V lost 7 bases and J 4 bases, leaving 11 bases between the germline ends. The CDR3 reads CASTAGTGANVLTF. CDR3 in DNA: TGTGCCAGCACGGCGGGGACGGGGGCCAACGTCCTGACTTTC.

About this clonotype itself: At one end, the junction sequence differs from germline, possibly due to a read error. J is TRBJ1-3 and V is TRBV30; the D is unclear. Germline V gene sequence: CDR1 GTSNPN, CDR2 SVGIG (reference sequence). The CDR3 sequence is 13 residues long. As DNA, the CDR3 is TGTACCTGGAGTGTAAATGGCCCAAACACCATATATTTT. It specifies CTWSVNGPNTIYF. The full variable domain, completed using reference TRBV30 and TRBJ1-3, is SQTIHQWPATLVQPVGSPLSLECTVEGTSNPNLYWYRQAAGRGLQLLFYSVGIGQISSEVPQNLSASRPQDRQFILSSKKLLLSDSGFYLCTWSVNGPNTIYFGEGSWLTVV.

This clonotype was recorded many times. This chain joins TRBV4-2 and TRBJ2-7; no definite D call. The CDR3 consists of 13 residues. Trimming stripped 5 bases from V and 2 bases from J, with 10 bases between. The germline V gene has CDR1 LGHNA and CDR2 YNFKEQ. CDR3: CASSGSTAYEQYF. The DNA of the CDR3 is TGTGCCAGCAGCGGTAGCACCGCCTACGAGCAGTACTTC.

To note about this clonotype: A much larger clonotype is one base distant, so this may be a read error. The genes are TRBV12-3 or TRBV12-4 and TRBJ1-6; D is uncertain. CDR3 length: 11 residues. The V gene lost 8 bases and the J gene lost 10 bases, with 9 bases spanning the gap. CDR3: CASCIDSPLHF. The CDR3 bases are TGTGCCAGCTGCATAGACTCACCCCTCCACTTT.

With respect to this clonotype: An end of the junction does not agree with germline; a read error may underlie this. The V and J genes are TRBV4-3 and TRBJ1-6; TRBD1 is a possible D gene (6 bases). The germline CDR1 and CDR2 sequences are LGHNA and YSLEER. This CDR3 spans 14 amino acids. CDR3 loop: CASSQGTINSPLHF. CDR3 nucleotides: TGTGCCAGCAGCCAAGGGACAATTAATTCACCCCTCCACTTT.

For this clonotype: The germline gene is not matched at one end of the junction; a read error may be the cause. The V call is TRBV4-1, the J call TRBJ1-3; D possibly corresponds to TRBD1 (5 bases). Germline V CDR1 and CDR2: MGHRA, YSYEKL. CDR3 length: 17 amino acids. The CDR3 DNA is TGCGCCAGCAGCCAAGATCTGCTATGGGGCGCTGGAGACACCATATATTTT. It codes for CASSQDLLWGAGDTIYF.